What follows are 16 T cell receptor beta chains derived from one specimen sequenced in a study of cytomegalovirus exposure and HLA in healthy donors. Sequencing was performed with immunoSEQ multiplex PCR; in TCRdb, only in-frame clones are kept and a portion is missing. The sample shows about 330,000 clones, 86% of them seen only once. Sequences were obtained from PBMCs. The receptors come from a woman younger than 35 in good health and CMV-seronegative.

In nucleotides, the CDR3 is TGTGCCGTTAACAGGACCCCGAGCAATCAGCCCCAGCATTTT. Its protein is CAVNRTPSNQPQHF. The V and J genes are TRBV28 and TRBJ1-5; TRBD1 might be the D (5 bases). This CDR3 contains 14 residues. V dropped 11 bases and J dropped 1 base, with 15 bases sitting between them. In germline, CDR1 is MDHEN, CDR2 SYDVKM.

The J gene is TRBJ1-5, the V gene TRBV6-1; perhaps TRBD1 as D (5 bases). From germline, CDR1 is MNHNS and CDR2 SASEGT. V lost 0 bases to trimming and J lost 0 bases, with 15 bases between them. The CDR3 covers 18 residues. CDR3 sequence: CASSEAAWSGNSNQPQHF. The CDR3 coding sequence is TGTGCCAGCAGTGAAGCGGCATGGTCAGGGAATAGCAATCAGCCCCAGCATTTT.

The chain carries TRBV27 and TRBJ2-5, with no clear D. Trimming cost V 5 bases and J 0 bases, with 7 bases left between them. Germline assignment: CDR1 MNHEY and CDR2 SMNVEV (reference sequence). The CDR3 has 13 amino acids. The DNA for the CDR3 is TGTGCCAGCAGTACCCAGAACCAAGAGACCCAGTACTTC. It is translated as CASSTQNQETQYF.

The rearrangement uses TRBV18 and TRBJ1-1, with D unclear. Trimming took off 0 bases at V and 2 bases at J, with 10 bases between the two ends. Germline V gene data show CDR1 as KGHSH and CDR2 as LQKENI. The CDR3 is made up of 15 amino acids. CDR3 coding DNA: TGTGCCAGCTCACCACCTCTGGCGGAAAACACTGAAGCTTTCTTT. Its translation: CASSPPLAENTEAFF.

The chain combines TRBV6-1 with TRBJ1-3, with unresolved D. Trimming took off 0 bases at V and 2 bases at J, with 26 bases between the two ends. This CDR3 region has 21 residues. The germline gives CDR1 MNHNS, CDR2 SASEGT. The CDR3 coding sequence is TGTGCCAGCAGTGAAGCGCAGGTTGATTCTTTTGCAGGAACGGCTGGAAACACCATATATTTT. It is translated as CASSEAQVDSFAGTAGNTIYF.

V and J are TRBV7-9 and TRBJ2-5; TRBD2 agrees at 9 bases. Germline V gives CDR1 SEHNR, CDR2 FQNEAQ (reference sequence). The CDR3 loop spans 14 amino acids. V shed 6 bases and J 5 bases; nucleotides not matched to a gene: 7. In DNA form, the CDR3 reads TGTGCCAGCAGAGTAGCGGGAGTGTCGGAGACCCAGTACTTC. Protein: CASRVAGVSETQYF.

In this sample, this clone turned up once. The chain uses TRBV4-2 and TRBJ2-1; 10 nucleotides match TRBD1. Unmatched junction bases numbered 3, after V lost 1 base and J lost 9 bases. Germline V gene lookup returns CDR1 LGHNA and CDR2 YNFKEQ. The CDR3 is 14 amino acids. The CDR3 nucleotides read TGTGCCAGCAGCCAAGCGACAGGGGGCGCTGAGCAGTTCTTC. This encodes CASSQATGGAEQFF.

The chain is built from TRBV10-3 and TRBJ2-5; D unresolved. V lost 11 bases and J 11 bases, leaving 12 bases between the germline ends. The CDR3 totals 9 residues. Germline CDR1 reads ENHRY; CDR2 reads SYGVKD. CDR3 sequence reads: CAANLGQYF. The CDR3 DNA sequence: TGTGCCGCCAACCTCGGGCAGTACTTC.

This rearrangement joins TRBV18 to TRBJ2-1; 10 bases match TRBD1. V shed 2 bases, J shed 7 bases, and the junction held 5 bases outside the gene matches. Looked up from germline, CDR1 is KGHSH and CDR2 is LQKENI. This CDR3 has 15 amino acids. In nucleotides, the CDR3 is TGTGCCAGCTCACCATCCCCGGGACAGGGGAATGAGCAGTTCTTC. Its translation: CASSPSPGQGNEQFF.

The rearrangement uses TRBV4-1 and TRBJ1-1; no clear D. Per the germline V gene, CDR1 is MGHRA and CDR2 is YSYEKL. Trimming removed 4 bases at V and 4 bases at J, with 13 bases between. This CDR3 has 14 amino acids. CDR3 sequence reads: CASSLGGSGTEAFF. The DNA for the CDR3 is TGCGCCAGCAGCCTCGGCGGTTCGGGCACTGAAGCTTTCTTT.

Only one count was recorded for this clone. Other nucleotide sequences in the sample specify the same CDR3. This chain joins TRBV6-5 and TRBJ2-3; TRBD1 matches at 10 bases. Unmatched junction bases numbered 2, after V lost 0 bases and J lost 5 bases. CDR3 size: 15 residues. Germline values: CDR1 MNHEY, CDR2 SVGAGI. CDR3 DNA sequence: TGTGCCAGCAGTTACTCTGACAGGGGGCTAGATACGCAGTATTTT. It codes for CASSYSDRGLDTQYF.

This clone was seen many times. This chain joins TRBV6-1 and TRBJ1-5, with D unclear. V was clipped by 6 bases and J by 5 bases, with 8 bases between them. CDR3 size: 12 residues. CDR1 and CDR2 from the germline V gene are MNHNS and SASEGT. The CDR3 sequence is CASSLRDQPQHF. The CDR3 DNA sequence: TGTGCCAGCAGCCTCCGAGATCAGCCCCAGCATTTT.

This clone was recorded only once. This chain links TRBV7-2 with TRBJ2-3; D may be TRBD1 (6 bases). With 1 base removed from V and 6 bases from J, the gap between germline ends came to 11 bases. Germline V CDR1 and CDR2: SGHTA, FQGNSA. The length of the CDR3 is 14 residues. CDR3: CASSLGAGVDTQYF. The DNA of the CDR3 is TGTGCCAGCAGCTTAGGGGCAGGGGTGGATACGCAGTATTTT.

This chain connects TRBV7-9 to TRBJ2-3; TRBD2 aligns across 7 bases. The CDR3 is 16 residues long. J lost 4 bases, V lost 2 bases, and 9 bases had no gene match. Germline CDR1 reads SEHNR; CDR2 reads FQNEAQ (reference sequence). The CDR3 DNA sequence: TGTGCCAGCAGCTTATGGGTCCTAGCGGCCTCAGATACGCAGTATTTT. This translates into CASSLWVLAASDTQYF.

The chain employs TRBV2 and TRBJ2-1, with D perhaps matching TRBD1 (6 bases). The germline V gene has CDR1 SNHLY and CDR2 FYNNEI. The CDR3 runs 14 residues. Trimming removed 5 bases from V and 5 bases from J, with 13 bases in between. DNA for the CDR3: TGTGCCAGCAGTTTACAGGGAGTGAACAATGAGCAGTTCTTC. This codes for CASSLQGVNNEQFF.

V is TRBV7-3 and J is TRBJ2-3, with 7 bases fitting TRBD1. CDR3 size: 15 residues. V gave up 7 bases and J gave up 2 bases; unmatched junction bases: 9. Germline-derived CDR1 and CDR2 are SGHTA and FQGTGA. The CDR3 spells CASTPQGSATDTQYF. The CDR3 region has the DNA TGTGCCAGCACCCCACAGGGGTCTGCCACAGATACGCAGTATTTT.